The T cell receptor (beta chain) under discussion was sequenced for a study of T cell responses to AZD1222 COVID-19 vaccine. Whole-study results and caveats: Spike-wide vaccine-associated CD4 TCRs dominated at 160-218 and 743-854. Spike-specific TCR depth and breadth grew after two AZD1222 doses.

For this clone: No antigen is known for it.

Generated by immunoSEQ multiplex PCR, the TCRdb table keeps only in-frame clones and is missing some. The sample has some 100,000 clones, around 89% seen once. Germline V gives CDR1 MDHEN, CDR2 SYDVKM. The ends were cut back, 2 bases at V and 1 base at J, with 6 bases in the middle. The CDR3 has 14 residues. Material: peripheral blood, obtained 28 days after the second AZD1222 dose. V is TRBV28 and J is TRBJ2-4; D is undetermined. This receptor was taken from an adult who received the AZD1222 COVID-19 vaccine. The CDR3, as DNA: TGTGCCAGCAGTTTAGGGGTTGCCAAAAACATTCAGTACTTC. Its translation: CASSLGVAKNIQYF.